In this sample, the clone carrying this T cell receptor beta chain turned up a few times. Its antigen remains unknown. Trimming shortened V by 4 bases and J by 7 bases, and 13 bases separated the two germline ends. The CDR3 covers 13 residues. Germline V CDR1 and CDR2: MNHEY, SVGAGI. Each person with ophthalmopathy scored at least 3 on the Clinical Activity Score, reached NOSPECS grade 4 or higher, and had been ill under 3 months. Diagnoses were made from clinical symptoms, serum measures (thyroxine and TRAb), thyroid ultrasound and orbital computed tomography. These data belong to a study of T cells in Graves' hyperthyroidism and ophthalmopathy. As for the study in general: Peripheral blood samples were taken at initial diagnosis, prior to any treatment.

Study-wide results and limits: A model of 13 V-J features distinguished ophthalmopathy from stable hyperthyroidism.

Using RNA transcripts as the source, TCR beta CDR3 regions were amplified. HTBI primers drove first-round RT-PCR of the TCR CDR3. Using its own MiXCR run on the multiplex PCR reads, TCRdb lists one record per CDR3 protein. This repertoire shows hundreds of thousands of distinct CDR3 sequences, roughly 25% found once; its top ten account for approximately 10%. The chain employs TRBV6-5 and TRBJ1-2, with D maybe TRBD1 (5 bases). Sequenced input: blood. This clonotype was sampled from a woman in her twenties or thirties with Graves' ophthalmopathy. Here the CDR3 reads CASSLRRAVGYTF. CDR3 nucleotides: TGTGCCAGCAGTTTGCGCAGGGCCGTTGGCTACACCTTC.